A single sample is the source of the 26 T cell receptor beta chains below, sequenced in a study of shared T cell receptors in the human thymus. Clones were sequenced by immunoSEQ multiplex PCR, and TCRdb holds only the in-frame ones, with some missing. The sample consists of hundreds of thousands of clones, about 87% of them appearing once. These records were also assigned to another study, of human thymus T cells.

The source material was thymocytes. These receptors came from a boy under two years old with a congenital heart defect.

The rearrangement uses TRBV7-2 and TRBJ1-6, with 7 bases identical to TRBD1. V dropped 1 base and J dropped 9; count of bases not matched to a gene: 3. This CDR3 spans 14 amino acids. The germline CDR1 and CDR2 sequences are SGHTA and FQGNSA. For the CDR3, the DNA is TGTGCCAGCAGCTTAGTGACAGGGTTTTCACCCCTCCACTTT. Its translation: CASSLVTGFSPLHF.

This clone appeared once. The chain recombines TRBV7-9 with TRBJ1-2; 7 nucleotides agree with TRBD1. Germline V gene sequence: CDR1 SEHNR, CDR2 FQNEAQ (reference sequence). This CDR3 has 15 residues. V shed 0 bases and J 5 bases; nucleotides not matched to a gene: 6. CDR3 protein: CASSLAGRGAYGYTF. The DNA for the CDR3 is TGTGCCAGCAGCTTAGCGGGCAGGGGGGCGTATGGCTACACCTTC.

V gene TRBV28 combines with J gene TRBJ1-5, with TRBD1 matching 8 bases. The V and J ends lost 2 bases and 7 bases, in that order; junction bases with no gene match: 4. Germline CDR1 and CDR2: MDHEN and SYDVKM. The CDR3 runs to 14 residues. CDR3 coding DNA: TGTGCCAGCAGTTTACGGACAGGGCGGCAGCCCCAGCATTTT. Residues: CASSLRTGRQPQHF.

The rearrangement links TRBV28 to TRBJ1-1; TRBD1 aligns across 7 bases. Unmatched junction bases numbered 18, after V lost 7 bases and J lost 10 bases. This CDR3 is built from 15 residues. Looked up from germline, CDR1 is MDHEN and CDR2 is SYDVKM. The CDR3 loop is CASNLGKTGPRGAFF. The CDR3 coding sequence is TGTGCCAGCAACCTAGGGAAGACAGGGCCAAGAGGAGCTTTCTTT.

The genes are TRBV4-3 and TRBJ1-1; D unresolved. V was cut by 0 bases and J by 0 bases, with 17 bases left in between. Germline V gene data show CDR1 as LGHNA and CDR2 as YSLEER. The CDR3 runs to 18 residues. The CDR3 DNA is TGCGCCAGCAGCCAAGATCGGGTGGTCAGCGCAATGAACACTGAAGCTTTCTTT. Its protein product is CASSQDRVVSAMNTEAFF.

The chain joins TRBV5-1 to TRBJ2-3, with a tentative D call TRBD1 (8 bases). This CDR3 has 18 residues. Germline values: CDR1 SGHRS, CDR2 YFSETQ. Between the trimmed V and J ends, which lost 6 bases and 3 bases, there was a span of 26 bases. For the CDR3, the DNA is TGCGCCAGCACGGGGGGCTGGGTTCCAGGGGGCTGGACAGATACGCAGTATTTT. Encoded protein: CASTGGWVPGGWTDTQYF.

This clone was counted only a few times. The CDR3 here is CASSLGQGGPNTEAFF. The DNA for the CDR3 is TGCGCCAGCAGCCTAGGACAGGGGGGACCGAACACTGAAGCTTTCTTT. The chain links TRBV5-1 to TRBJ1-1; 10 positions match TRBD1. Losses at the gene ends were 4 bases for V and 1 base for J; bases not matched to a gene: 7. CDR1 is SGHRS, CDR2 YFSETQ, per germline. The CDR3 is 16 amino acids.

This chain connects TRBV4-1 to TRBJ2-3; 8 nucleotides align to TRBD2. Germline V CDR1 and CDR2: MGHRA, YSYEKL. J lost 2 bases, V lost 5 bases, and 18 bases had no gene match. The CDR3 totals 19 residues. The CDR3 bases are TGCGCCAGCAGCGGTGTGGCCTTCCCACTAGCGGAATACACAGATACGCAGTATTTT. Translating gives CASSGVAFPLAEYTDTQYF.

The V call is TRBV7-9, the J call TRBJ2-5; D gene uncertain. The CDR3 loop spans 16 amino acids. V was trimmed by 0 bases and J by 1 base, leaving 12 bases between them. The germline gives CDR1 SEHNR, CDR2 FQNEAQ (reference sequence). In DNA, the CDR3 is TGTGCCAGCAGCTTAGCGCTCAGCGAGGCCCAAGAGACCCAGTACTTC. Amino acids: CASSLALSEAQETQYF.

This rearrangement joins TRBV5-1 to TRBJ2-7, with 8 positions matching TRBD2. Germline CDR1 SGHRS, CDR2 YFSETQ. The CDR3 sequence is 14 residues long. V was pared by 4 bases and J by 5 bases, with 8 bases of the junction left unmatched. The CDR3 DNA is TGCGCCAGCAGCCATGGACTAGCTCGGAACGAGCAGTACTTC. It specifies CASSHGLARNEQYF.

CDR3 sequence (DNA): TGCGCCAGCAGCCAAGAAGACCACGTAGGGGCTCAGAAAAACACTGAAGCTTTCTTT. Protein: CASSQEDHVGAQKNTEAFF. The chain has TRBV4-3 and TRBJ1-1, with D possibly TRBD1 on 5 matching bases. The CDR3 extends over 19 amino acids. The V end was cut by 0 bases, the J end by 2 bases, with 22 bases between. From germline, CDR1 is LGHNA and CDR2 YSLEER.

This chain links TRBV28 with TRBJ2-7, with TRBD2 as a possible D gene (5 bases). Trimming removed 6 bases from V and 0 bases from J, with 24 bases in between. The CDR3 runs 18 residues. CDR1 and CDR2 (germline): MDHEN, SYDVKM. The CDR3 is CASRTSINSVRSSYEQYF. The CDR3 bases are TGTGCCAGCAGGACGTCAATAAATAGCGTCAGGAGCTCCTACGAGCAGTACTTC.

The chain joins TRBV6-5 to TRBJ1-6, with 10 bases aligning to TRBD1. Trimming at V came to 4 bases and at J to 8 bases, leaving 8 bases not matched to a gene. Germline-derived CDR1 and CDR2 are MNHEY and SVGAGI. The CDR3 contains 16 residues. CDR3 coding DNA: TGTGCCAGCAGTTCCCGGGGACAGGGGAAAGATTCACCCCTCCACTTT. Amino acid sequence: CASSSRGQGKDSPLHF.

This clone was counted once. The V gene is TRBV18, the J gene TRBJ2-7; TRBD1 matches 9 bases. CDR1 KGHSH and CDR2 LQKENI come from the germline V gene. V was clipped by 4 bases and J by 3 bases; unmatched bases: 10. CDR3 size: 16 residues. This chain's CDR3 is CASSLPTGGSVYEQYF. The CDR3 DNA sequence: TGTGCCAGCTCACTTCCGACAGGGGGTAGCGTCTACGAGCAGTACTTC.

In regard to this clone: Other DNA sequences in this specimen translate into the identical CDR3. J is TRBJ2-3 and V is TRBV9; D not certain. Per the germline V gene, CDR1 is SGDLS and CDR2 is YYNGEE. Trimming removed 4 bases from V and 1 base from J, with 13 bases in between. The CDR3 runs 15 residues. The CDR3 DNA reads as TGTGCCAGCAGCCCCCGAGGCACTCGCACAGATACGCAGTATTTT. Translated: CASSPRGTRTDTQYF. Based on the CDR3 plus reference TRBV9 and TRBJ2-3, the full variable domain is DSGVTQTPKHLITATGQRVTLRCSPRSGDLSVYWYQQSLDQGLQFLIQYYNGEERAKGNILERFSAQQFPDLHSELNLSSLELGDSALYFCASSPRGTRTDTQYFGPGTRLTVL.

The genes are TRBV6-6 and TRBJ2-7; TRBD1 matches 9 bases. Germline trimming cut 7 bases from V and 3 bases from J; bases unmatched to any gene: 7. Germline V lookup: CDR1 MNHNY, CDR2 SVGAGI (reference sequence). The CDR3 extends over 14 amino acids. CDR3 residues: CASNFRTGDYEQYF. Here the CDR3 DNA reads TGTGCCAGCAATTTTCGGACAGGGGACTACGAGCAGTACTTC.

The V call is TRBV11-2, the J call TRBJ2-7, with TRBD2 matching 9 bases. The junction had 14 bases not matched to a gene; V was cut back by 3 bases and J by 2 bases. There are 18 residues in the CDR3. From germline, CDR1 is SGHAT and CDR2 FQNNGV. The CDR3 is CASSFGSGGVAGAYEQYF. In DNA, the CDR3 is TGTGCCAGCAGCTTCGGATCAGGTGGTGTAGCGGGGGCCTACGAGCAGTACTTC.

The rearrangement joins TRBV9 to TRBJ2-3; D is unresolved. Germline V gene data show CDR1 as SGDLS and CDR2 as YYNGEE. The CDR3 length is 14 residues. V was trimmed by 4 bases and J by 1 base, leaving 10 bases between them. The CDR3 loop reads CASSPVAGTDTQYF. The CDR3 coding sequence is TGTGCCAGCAGCCCAGTGGCGGGCACAGATACGCAGTATTTT.

J is TRBJ1-1 and V is TRBV19, with 10 positions matching TRBD1. V lost 7 bases and J lost 3; bases outside the gene matches: 8. CDR1 is LNHDA and CDR2 is SQIVND in the germline V gene (reference sequence). The CDR3 sequence is 15 residues long. CDR3 protein: CASKIRDRGHTEAFF. The CDR3 nucleotides read TGTGCCAGTAAGATCCGGGACAGGGGACACACTGAAGCTTTCTTT. The full variable domain, its missing parts supplied by reference TRBV19 and TRBJ1-1, is DGGITQSPKYLFRKEGQNVTLSCEQNLNHDAMYWYRQDPGQGLRLIYYSQIVNDFQKGDIAEGYSVSREKKESFPLTVTSAQKNPTAFYLCASKIRDRGHTEAFFGQGTRLTVV.

The chain combines TRBV7-9 with TRBJ2-7; 9 bases match TRBD1. The CDR3 spans 18 residues. Looked up from germline, CDR1 is SEHNR and CDR2 is FQNEAQ (reference sequence). V shed 5 bases and J 5 bases; nucleotides not matched to a gene: 19. The CDR3 region is CASSPNGRLGTGSHEQYF. Written as DNA, the CDR3 is TGTGCCAGCAGCCCCAACGGGCGCTTAGGGACAGGGTCCCACGAGCAGTACTTC.

The chain is built from TRBV18 and TRBJ1-2, with TRBD1 matching over 8 bases. J was trimmed by 7 bases and V by 8 bases; bases with no gene match: 12. Looked up from germline, CDR1 is KGHSH and CDR2 is LQKENI. This CDR3 is 14 amino acids long. CDR3 amino acids: CASARTGREGGYTF. Written as DNA, the CDR3 is TGTGCCAGCGCTCGGACAGGGCGGGAGGGTGGCTACACCTTC.

This clone was observed a few times. The chain uses TRBV27 and TRBJ2-7; 8 bases align to TRBD2. Germline V CDR1 and CDR2: MNHEY, SMNVEV (reference sequence). CDR3 length: 17 amino acids. The J segment lost 4 bases and the V segment lost 6 bases, leaving 17 bases of the junction unmatched. CDR3 sequence: CASRIRWTSNVGYEQYF. In nucleotides, the CDR3 is TGTGCCAGCAGGATCAGGTGGACTAGCAACGTAGGGTACGAGCAGTACTTC.

The V call is TRBV30, the J call TRBJ1-1; TRBD1 might be the D (6 bases). Trimming shortened V by 4 bases and J by 1 base, and 10 bases separated the two germline ends. CDR3 length: 13 residues. Germline-derived CDR1 and CDR2 are GTSNPN and SVGIG (reference sequence). CDR3 sequence (DNA): TGTGCCTGGACCACGGACAGGAACACTGAAGCTTTCTTT. This codes for CAWTTDRNTEAFF.

The chain is built from TRBV6-1 and TRBJ1-1; 8 bases fit TRBD1. The CDR3 runs to 12 residues. Germline lookup yields CDR1 MNHNS and CDR2 SASEGT. V was clipped by 4 bases and J by 5 bases; unmatched bases: 0. The CDR3 region has the DNA TGTGCCAGCAGTGGACAGGGGACTGAAGCTTTCTTT. This gives the protein CASSGQGTEAFF.

V is TRBV29-1 and J is TRBJ2-7, with 9 positions matching TRBD2. The CDR3 has 13 amino acids. CDR1 and CDR2 from the germline V gene are SQVTM and ANQGSEA. J lost 5 bases, V lost 4 bases, and 6 bases had no gene match. CDR3 coding DNA: TGCAGCGTTGTAGCGGGAGTGGACCACGAGCAGTACTTC. It codes for CSVVAGVDHEQYF.

The chain employs TRBV28 and TRBJ2-6, with D perhaps TRBD2 (6 bases). This CDR3 spans 13 amino acids. Germline CDR1 is MDHEN and CDR2 is SYDVKM. Trimming took off 7 bases at V and 2 bases at J, with 6 bases between the two ends. Written as DNA, the CDR3 is TGTGCCAGCACGGGGGCTGGGGCCAACGTCCTGACTTTC. Protein product: CASTGAGANVLTF. The whole variable domain, remainder taken from reference TRBV28 and TRBJ2-6, is DVKVTQSSRYLVKRTGEKVFLECVQDMDHENMFWYRQDPGLGLRLIYFSYDVKMKEKGDIPEGYSVSREKKERFSLILESASTNQTSMYLCASTGAGANVLTFGAGSRLTVL.